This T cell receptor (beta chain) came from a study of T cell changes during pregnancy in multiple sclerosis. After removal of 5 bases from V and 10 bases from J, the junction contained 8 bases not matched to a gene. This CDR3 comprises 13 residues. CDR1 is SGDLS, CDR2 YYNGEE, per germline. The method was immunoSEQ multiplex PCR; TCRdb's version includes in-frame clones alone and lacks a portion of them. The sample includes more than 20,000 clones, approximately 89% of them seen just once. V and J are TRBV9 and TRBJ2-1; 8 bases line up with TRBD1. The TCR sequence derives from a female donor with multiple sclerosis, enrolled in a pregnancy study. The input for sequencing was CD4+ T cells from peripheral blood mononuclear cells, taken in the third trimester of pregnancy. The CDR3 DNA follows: TGTGCCAGCAGTGGGACAGGCAGACAGGAGCAGTTCTTC. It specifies CASSGTGRQEQFF.